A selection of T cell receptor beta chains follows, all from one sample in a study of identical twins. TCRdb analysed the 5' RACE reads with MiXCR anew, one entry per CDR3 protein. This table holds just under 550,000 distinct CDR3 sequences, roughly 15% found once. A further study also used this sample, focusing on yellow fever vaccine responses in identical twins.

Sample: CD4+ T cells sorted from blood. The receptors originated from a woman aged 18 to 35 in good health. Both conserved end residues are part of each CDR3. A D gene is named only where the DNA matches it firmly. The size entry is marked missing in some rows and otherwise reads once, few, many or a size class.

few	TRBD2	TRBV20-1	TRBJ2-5	CSARLAGHQETQYF	TGCAGTGCCAGACTAGCGGGGCACCAAGAGACCCAGTACTTC
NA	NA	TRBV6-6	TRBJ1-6	CASRTRGLSPLHF	TGTGCCAGCAGGACCAGGGGCCTTTCACCCCTCCACTTT
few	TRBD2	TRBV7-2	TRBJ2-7	CASSSGLAHSYEQYF	TGTGCCAGCAGCTCGGGACTAGCCCACTCCTACGAGCAGTACTTC
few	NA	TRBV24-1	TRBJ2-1	CATSDLRVNEQFF	TGTGCCACCAGTGACCTCAGGGTCAATGAGCAGTTCTTC
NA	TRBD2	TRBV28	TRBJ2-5	CASSISGLAVQETQYF	TGTGCCAGCAGTATCTCGGGACTAGCGGTCCAAGAGACCCAGTACTTC
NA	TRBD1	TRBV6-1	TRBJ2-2	CASTERGPGTGELFF	TGTGCCAGCACCGAGAGGGGGCCAGGCACCGGGGAGCTGTTTTTT
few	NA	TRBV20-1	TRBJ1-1	CSASFGDTEAFF	TGCAGTGCTAGCTTTGGGGACACTGAAGCTTTCTTT
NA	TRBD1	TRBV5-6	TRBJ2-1	CASSWTGTSYNEQFF	TGTGCCAGCAGCTGGACAGGGACTTCCTACAATGAGCAGTTCTTC
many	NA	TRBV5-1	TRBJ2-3	CASSLAWGSDTQYF	TGCGCCAGCAGCTTGGCCTGGGGTTCAGATACGCAGTATTTT
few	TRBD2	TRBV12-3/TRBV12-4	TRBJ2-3	CASSPSISSGSLRDTQYF	TGTGCCAGCAGCCCATCCATTTCTAGCGGGAGTCTTAGAGATACGCAGTATTTT
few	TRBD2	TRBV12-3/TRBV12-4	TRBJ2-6	CASSSPGLAGGTSGANVLTF	TGTGCCAGCAGTTCACCGGGACTAGCGGGGGGAACCTCTGGGGCCAACGTCCTGACTTTC
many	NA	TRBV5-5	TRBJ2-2	CASSQSSGRTGELFF	TGTGCCAGCAGCCAAAGCTCGGGTCGCACCGGGGAGCTGTTTTTT
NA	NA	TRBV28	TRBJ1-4	CASSRGARFNEKLFF	TGTGCCAGCAGCCGAGGGGCCCGGTTCAATGAAAAACTGTTTTTT
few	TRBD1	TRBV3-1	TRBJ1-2	CASSQADRDYYGYTF	TGTGCCAGCAGCCAAGCGGACAGGGATTACTATGGCTACACCTTC
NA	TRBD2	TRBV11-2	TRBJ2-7	CASSPGLGGYYEQYF	TGTGCCAGCAGCCCTGGACTCGGGGGGTACTACGAGCAGTACTTC
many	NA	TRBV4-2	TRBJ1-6	CASSQDADNSPLHF	TGTGCCAGCAGCCAAGACGCCGATAATTCACCCCTCCACTTT
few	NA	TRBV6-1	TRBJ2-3	CASRDHGGSTDTQYF	TGTGCCAGCAGGGACCACGGTGGTAGCACAGATACGCAGTATTTT
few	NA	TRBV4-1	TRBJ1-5	CASSQVTGRNQPQHF	TGCGCCAGCAGCCAAGTTACTGGGCGTAATCAGCCCCAGCATTTT
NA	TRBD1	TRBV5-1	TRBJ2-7	CASSIGTGERYEQYF	TGCGCCAGCAGCATCGGGACAGGGGAGCGCTACGAGCAGTACTTC